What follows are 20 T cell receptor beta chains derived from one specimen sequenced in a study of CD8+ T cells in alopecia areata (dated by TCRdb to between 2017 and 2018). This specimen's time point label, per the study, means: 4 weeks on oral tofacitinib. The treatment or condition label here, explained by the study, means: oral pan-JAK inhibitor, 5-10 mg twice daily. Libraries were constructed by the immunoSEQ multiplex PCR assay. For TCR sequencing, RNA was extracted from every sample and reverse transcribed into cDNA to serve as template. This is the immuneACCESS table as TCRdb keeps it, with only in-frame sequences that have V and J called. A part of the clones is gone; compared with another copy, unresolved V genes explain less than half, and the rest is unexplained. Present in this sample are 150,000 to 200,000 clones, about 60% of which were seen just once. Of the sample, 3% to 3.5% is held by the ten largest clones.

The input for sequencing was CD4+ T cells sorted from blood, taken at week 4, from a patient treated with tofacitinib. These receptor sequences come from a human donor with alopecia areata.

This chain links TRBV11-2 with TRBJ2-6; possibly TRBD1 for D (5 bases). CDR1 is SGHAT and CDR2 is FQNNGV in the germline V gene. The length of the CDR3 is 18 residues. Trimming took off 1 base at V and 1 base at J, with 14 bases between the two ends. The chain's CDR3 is CASSLVSGYGSGANVLTF. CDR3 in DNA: TGTGCCAGCAGCTTAGTCTCAGGGTACGGATCTGGGGCCAACGTCCTGACTTTC.

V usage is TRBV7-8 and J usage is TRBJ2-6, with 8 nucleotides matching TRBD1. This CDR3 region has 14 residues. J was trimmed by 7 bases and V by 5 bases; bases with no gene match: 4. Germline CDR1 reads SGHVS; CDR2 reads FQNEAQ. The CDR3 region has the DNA TGTGCCAGCAGCGTGCAGGGGGCTGCCAACGTCCTGACTTTC. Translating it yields CASSVQGAANVLTF.

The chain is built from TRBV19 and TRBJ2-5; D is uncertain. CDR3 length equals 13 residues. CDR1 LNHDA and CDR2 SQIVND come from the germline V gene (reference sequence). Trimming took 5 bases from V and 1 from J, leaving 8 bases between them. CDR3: CASSGSSQETQYF. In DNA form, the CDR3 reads TGTGCCAGTAGTGGTAGCAGCCAAGAGACCCAGTACTTC.

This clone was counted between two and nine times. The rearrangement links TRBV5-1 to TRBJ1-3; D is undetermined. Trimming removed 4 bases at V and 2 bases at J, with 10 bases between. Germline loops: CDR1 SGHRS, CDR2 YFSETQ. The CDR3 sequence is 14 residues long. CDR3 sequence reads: CASSLGPTGNTIYF. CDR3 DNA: TGCGCCAGCAGCCTCGGGCCAACTGGAAACACCATATATTTT. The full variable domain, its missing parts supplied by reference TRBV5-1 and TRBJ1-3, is KAGVTQTPRYLIKTRGQQVTLSCSPISGHRSVSWYQQTPGQGLQFLFEYFSETQRNKGNFPGRFSGRQFSNSRSEMNVSTLELGDSALYLCASSLGPTGNTIYFGEGSWLTVV.

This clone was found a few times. CDR3 coding DNA: TGCAGCGTTTCTGAACGACAGGGGGCACGAGATACGCAGTATTTT. Translated, it gives CSVSERQGARDTQYF. The chain couples TRBV29-1 to TRBJ2-3; the match to TRBD1 covers 10 bases. J lost 5 bases, V lost 5 bases, and 10 bases had no gene match. CDR3 length: 15 amino acids. Germline V gives CDR1 SQVTM, CDR2 ANQGSEA.

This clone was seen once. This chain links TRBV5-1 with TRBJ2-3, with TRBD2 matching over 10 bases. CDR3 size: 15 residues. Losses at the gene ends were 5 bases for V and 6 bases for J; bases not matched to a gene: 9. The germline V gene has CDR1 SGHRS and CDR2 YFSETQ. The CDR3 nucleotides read TGCGCCAGCAGTCTTGTCCTAGCGGGGGAGGATACGCAGTATTTT. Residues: CASSLVLAGEDTQYF.

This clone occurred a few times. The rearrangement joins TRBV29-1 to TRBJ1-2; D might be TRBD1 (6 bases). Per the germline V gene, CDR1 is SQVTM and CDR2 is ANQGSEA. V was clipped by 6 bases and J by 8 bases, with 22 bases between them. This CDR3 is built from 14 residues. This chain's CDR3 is CSVAGRGNARGYTF. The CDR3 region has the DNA TGCAGCGTCGCCGGCAGGGGCAACGCCAGAGGCTACACCTTC.

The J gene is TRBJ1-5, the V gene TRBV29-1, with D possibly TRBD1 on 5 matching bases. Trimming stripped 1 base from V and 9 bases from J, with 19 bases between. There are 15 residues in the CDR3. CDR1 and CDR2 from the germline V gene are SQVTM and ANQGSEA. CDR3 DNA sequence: TGCAGCGTTGAAGTCCGGGACCCCATTGAAGGGCCCCAGCATTTT. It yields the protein CSVEVRDPIEGPQHF.

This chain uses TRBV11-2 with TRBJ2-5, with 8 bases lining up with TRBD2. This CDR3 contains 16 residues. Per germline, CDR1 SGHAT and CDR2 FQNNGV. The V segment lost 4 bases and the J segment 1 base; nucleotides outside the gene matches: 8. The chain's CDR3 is CASSYGGAMGQETQYF. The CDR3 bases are TGTGCCAGCAGCTACGGGGGGGCTATGGGCCAAGAGACCCAGTACTTC.

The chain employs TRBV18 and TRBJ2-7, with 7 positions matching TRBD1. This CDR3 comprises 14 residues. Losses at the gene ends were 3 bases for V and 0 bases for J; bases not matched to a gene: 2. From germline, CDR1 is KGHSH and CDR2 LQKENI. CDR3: CASSPWDSSYEQYF. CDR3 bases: TGTGCCAGCTCACCCTGGGACAGCTCCTACGAGCAGTACTTC.

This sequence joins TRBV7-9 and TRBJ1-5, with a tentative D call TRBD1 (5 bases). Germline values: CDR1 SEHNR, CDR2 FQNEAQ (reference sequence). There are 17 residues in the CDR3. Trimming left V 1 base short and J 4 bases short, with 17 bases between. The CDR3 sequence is CASSLGFRQGLNQPQHF. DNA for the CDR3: TGTGCCAGCAGCTTAGGTTTCCGGCAGGGCCTGAATCAGCCCCAGCATTTT.

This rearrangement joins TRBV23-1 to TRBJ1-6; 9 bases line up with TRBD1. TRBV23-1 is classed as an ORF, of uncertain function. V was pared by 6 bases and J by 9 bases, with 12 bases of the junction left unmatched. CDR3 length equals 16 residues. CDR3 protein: CASSQDMGQGFSPLHF. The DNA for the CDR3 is TGCGCCAGCAGCCAAGATATGGGACAGGGCTTTTCACCCCTCCACTTT.

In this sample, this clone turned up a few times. The CDR3 region is CASRGAVQITDTQYF. CDR3 sequence (DNA): TGTGCCAGTAGGGGAGCAGTTCAAATCACAGATACGCAGTATTTT. V gene TRBV19 combines with J gene TRBJ2-3; maybe TRBD2 (5 bases). The V gene lost 6 bases and the J gene lost 2 bases, with 15 bases spanning the gap. CDR1 is LNHDA and CDR2 is SQIVND in the germline V gene (reference sequence). This CDR3 is 15 amino acids long.

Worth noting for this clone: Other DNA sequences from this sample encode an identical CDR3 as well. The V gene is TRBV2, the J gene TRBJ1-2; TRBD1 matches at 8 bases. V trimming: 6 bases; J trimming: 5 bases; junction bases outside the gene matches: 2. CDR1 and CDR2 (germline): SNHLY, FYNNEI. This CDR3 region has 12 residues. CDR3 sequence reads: CASSGQGYGYTF. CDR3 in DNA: TGTGCCAGCAGCGGACAGGGATATGGCTACACCTTC.

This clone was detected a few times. The CDR3 loop is CASGRLNQPQHF. The CDR3 bases are TGTGCCAGCGGGCGACTCAATCAGCCCCAGCATTTT. This rearrangement joins TRBV7-9 to TRBJ1-5, with D uncertain. The germline V gene encodes CDR1 SEHNR and CDR2 FQNEAQ (reference sequence). Trimming shortened V by 8 bases and J by 3 bases, and 8 bases separated the two germline ends. The CDR3 has 12 residues.

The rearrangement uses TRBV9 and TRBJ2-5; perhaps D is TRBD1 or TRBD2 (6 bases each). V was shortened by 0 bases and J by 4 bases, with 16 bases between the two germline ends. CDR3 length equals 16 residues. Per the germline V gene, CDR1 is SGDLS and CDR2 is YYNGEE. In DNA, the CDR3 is TGTGCCAGCAGCGTAGACTCCCCGGGGGCGGGAGAGACCCAGTACTTC. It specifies CASSVDSPGAGETQYF.

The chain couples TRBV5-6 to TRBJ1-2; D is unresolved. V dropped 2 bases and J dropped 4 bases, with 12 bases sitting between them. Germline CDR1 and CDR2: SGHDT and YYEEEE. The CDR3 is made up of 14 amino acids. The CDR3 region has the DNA TGTGCCAGCAGCTTAGGGCTGGGCTTCTATGGCTACACCTTC. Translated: CASSLGLGFYGYTF.

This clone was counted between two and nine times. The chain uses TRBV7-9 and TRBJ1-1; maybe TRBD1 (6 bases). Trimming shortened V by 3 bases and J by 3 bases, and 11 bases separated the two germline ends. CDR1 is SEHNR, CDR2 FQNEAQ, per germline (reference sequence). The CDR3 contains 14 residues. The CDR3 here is CASSLGGLDTEAFF. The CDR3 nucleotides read TGTGCCAGCAGCTTGGGGGGGCTGGACACTGAAGCTTTCTTT.

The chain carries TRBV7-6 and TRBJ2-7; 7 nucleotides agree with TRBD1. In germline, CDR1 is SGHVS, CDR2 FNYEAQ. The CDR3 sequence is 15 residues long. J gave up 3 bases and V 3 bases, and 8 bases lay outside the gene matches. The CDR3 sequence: CASSFHRGRDYEQYF. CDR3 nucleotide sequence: TGTGCCAGCAGCTTCCACAGGGGTCGGGACTACGAGCAGTACTTC.

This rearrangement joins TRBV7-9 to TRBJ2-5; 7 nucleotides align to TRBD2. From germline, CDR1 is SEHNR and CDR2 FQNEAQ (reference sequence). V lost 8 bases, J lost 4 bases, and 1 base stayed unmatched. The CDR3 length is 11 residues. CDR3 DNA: TGTGCCAGCGGGAGGGTAGAGACCCAGTACTTC. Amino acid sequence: CASGRVETQYF.